The 11 T cell receptor beta chains below all came from one sample that was sequenced in a study of blood T cell repertoires in COVID-19. Sequencing was performed with immunoSEQ multiplex PCR; in TCRdb, only in-frame clones are kept and a portion is missing. Of around 250,000 clones in the sample, 86% were seen once. Sequenced: peripheral blood. These receptors originate from a man of 80 years or more with acute or convalescent COVID-19.

V gene TRBV6-4 combines with J gene TRBJ2-1; TRBD2 agrees at 11 bases. The CDR3 has 18 residues. The J segment lost 4 bases and the V segment lost 0 bases, leaving 8 bases of the junction unmatched. Germline assignment: CDR1 MRHNA and CDR2 SNTAGT. The CDR3 DNA reads TGTGCCAGCAGTGACTCTGCCCTGGCTAGCGGGGGGTACAATGAGCAGTTCTTC. Encoded protein: CASSDSALASGGYNEQFF.

This clone was detected many times. The chain is built from TRBV11-2 and TRBJ2-7, with TRBD1 matching over 8 bases. V lost 1 base and J lost 2; bases outside the gene matches: 4. Germline loops: CDR1 SGHAT, CDR2 FQNNGV. CDR3 length: 15 amino acids. The CDR3 sequence is CASSLARTGTYEQYF. The CDR3 bases are TGTGCCAGCAGCTTAGCCCGGACAGGGACCTACGAGCAGTACTTC. Based on the CDR3 plus reference TRBV11-2 and TRBJ2-7, the full variable domain is EAGVAQSPRYKIIEKRQSVAFWCNPISGHATLYWYQQILGQGPKLLIQFQNNGVVDDSQLPKDRFSAERLKGVDSTLKIQPAKLEDSAVYLCASSLARTGTYEQYFGPGTRLTVT.

The V call is TRBV5-1, the J call TRBJ1-1; no definite D call. Looked up from germline, CDR1 is SGHRS and CDR2 is YFSETQ. The CDR3 covers 13 residues. Trimming left V 4 bases short and J 4 bases short, with 11 bases between. CDR3 protein: CASSAQVATEAFF. The CDR3 DNA sequence: TGCGCCAGCAGCGCGCAGGTGGCCACTGAAGCTTTCTTT. Variable domain in full (rest from reference TRBV5-1 and TRBJ1-1): KAGVTQTPRYLIKTRGQQVTLSCSPISGHRSVSWYQQTPGQGLQFLFEYFSETQRNKGNFPGRFSGRQFSNSRSEMNVSTLELGDSALYLCASSAQVATEAFFGQGTRLTVV.

The genes are TRBV3-1 (or the pseudogene TRBV3-2) and TRBJ1-2; 9 bases match TRBD1. The ends lost 7 bases at V and 8 bases at J; junction bases unmatched: 11. The length of the CDR3 is 14 residues. The germline V gene encodes CDR1 LGHDT and CDR2 YNNKEL (reference sequence). CDR3 in DNA: TGTGCCAGCACGGCCAACAGGGGGCGAGAGGGCTACACCTTC. This encodes CASTANRGREGYTF.

The CDR3 spells CATSRARTDTQYF. For the CDR3, the DNA is TGTGCCACCTCCAGGGCACGCACAGATACGCAGTATTTT. J is TRBJ2-3 and V is TRBV24-1, with D possibly TRBD1 on 5 matching bases. The CDR3 length is 13 residues. The germline gives CDR1 KGHDR, CDR2 SFDVKD. V was cut by 9 bases and J by 1 base, with 10 bases left in between.

This sequence joins TRBV4-1 and TRBJ2-3; no clear D gene. The CDR3 contains 14 residues. Between the trimmed V and J ends, which lost 2 bases and 0 bases, there was a span of 6 bases. The germline gives CDR1 MGHRA, CDR2 YSYEKL. The CDR3 nucleotides are TGCGCCAGCAGCCAATCCGTTAGCACAGATACGCAGTATTTT. Translation: CASSQSVSTDTQYF.

The rearrangement joins TRBV10-1 to TRBJ2-3, with TRBD2 matching 7 bases. V was clipped by 3 bases and J by 4 bases; unmatched bases: 10. CDR1 WNHNN and CDR2 SYGVQD come from the germline V gene (reference sequence). The CDR3 covers 16 residues. Written as DNA, the CDR3 is TGCGCCAGCAGTGAAAGGACTAGTATGAGGGCAGATACGCAGTATTTT. It translates to CASSERTSMRADTQYF.

The chain is built from TRBV10-3 and TRBJ1-1, with D perhaps TRBD1 (5 bases). The CDR3 contains 14 residues. Germline lookup yields CDR1 ENHRY and CDR2 SYGVKD. The germline V and J ends were trimmed by 4 bases and 6 bases, with 15 bases remaining between them. CDR3 sequence: CAISGDPSGAEAFF. CDR3 sequence (DNA): TGTGCCATCAGTGGGGACCCGAGCGGGGCTGAAGCTTTCTTT.

This chain uses TRBV19 with TRBJ1-2; TRBD1 is a possible D gene (6 bases). V dropped 7 bases and J dropped 8 bases, with 20 bases sitting between them. CDR1 is LNHDA and CDR2 is SQIVND in the germline V gene (reference sequence). There are 14 residues in the CDR3. The CDR3 sequence: CASTSTGQGLGYTF. DNA of the CDR3: TGTGCCAGTACCTCCACTGGGCAGGGGTTAGGCTACACCTTC.

This sequence joins TRBV10-1 and TRBJ1-5; 7 bases are a match to TRBD1. J was trimmed by 7 bases and V by 0 bases; bases with no gene match: 6. Germline V lookup: CDR1 WNHNN, CDR2 SYGVQD (reference sequence). The CDR3 loop spans 15 amino acids. The CDR3 here is CASSESGQGVQPQHF. Here the CDR3 DNA reads TGCGCCAGCAGTGAGTCTGGGCAGGGGGTCCAGCCCCAGCATTTT.

Turning to this clone: This sample includes further DNA sequences coding for the same CDR3. The chain employs TRBV5-1 and TRBJ1-2, with D unclear. This CDR3 comprises 14 residues. Trimming cost V 0 bases and J 2 bases, with 8 bases left between them. Germline assignment: CDR1 SGHRS and CDR2 YFSETQ. As DNA, the CDR3 is TGCGCCAGCAGCTTGGGCGTCCGAAACTATGGCTACACCTTC. Protein: CASSLGVRNYGYTF.